One and the same sample provided the 31 T cell receptor beta chains below, sequenced in a study of CD8+CD57+ T cells in acquired aplastic anemia. CDR3 and TCR beta VDJ profiling relied on a genomic DNA template. TCRdb ran MiXCR on the reads and lists one entry per CDR3 protein. The data show roughly 500,000 distinct CDR3 sequences, around a third seen once. Sequenced patients had shown CD8+CD57+ cell expansion by flow cytometry. Sequences were obtained from sorted CD4+, CD8+, or CD8+CD57+ T cells (not recorded which) from PBMCs. The source of these receptors is a human donor with aplastic anemia.

In this sample, this clonotype turned up many times. J is TRBJ2-7 and V is TRBV19; D perhaps matches TRBD1 (6 bases). V lost 4 bases and J lost 3, with 13 bases in between. Looked up from germline, CDR1 is LNHDA and CDR2 is SQIVND (reference sequence). The CDR3 is 14 residues long. The CDR3 coding sequence is TGTGCCAGTAGTACACAGGGTCTCGACTACGAGCAGTACTTC. Translation gives CASSTQGLDYEQYF.

The chain links TRBV7-9 to TRBJ1-6, with D possibly TRBD1 on 5 matching bases. V gave up 3 bases and J gave up 10 bases, with 19 bases separating them. The germline gives CDR1 SEHNR, CDR2 FQNEAQ (reference sequence). The CDR3 consists of 16 residues. Here the CDR3 reads CASSFTGDLRRSPLHF. The CDR3 bases are TGTGCCAGCAGCTTTACCGGGGACCTAAGGCGGTCACCCCTCCACTTT.

This clonotype was seen at least ten times. This chain uses TRBV20-1 with TRBJ2-5; no clear D gene. V shed 3 bases and J shed 3 bases, with 2 bases lying between them. This CDR3 region has 10 residues. In germline, CDR1 is DFQATT, CDR2 SNEGSKA (reference sequence). The CDR3 loop reads CSASEETQYF. In DNA form, the CDR3 reads TGCAGTGCTAGCGAAGAGACCCAGTACTTC.

The chain uses TRBV5-6 and TRBJ1-2; D ambiguous. V was cut by 2 bases and J by 9 bases, with 14 bases left in between. The germline gives CDR1 SGHDT, CDR2 YYEEEE. The CDR3 has 13 residues. Here the CDR3 reads CASSFRPGESYTF. CDR3 DNA: TGTGCCAGCAGCTTTCGGCCGGGAGAGAGCTACACCTTC.

The V and J genes are TRBV5-1 and TRBJ1-1, with D perhaps TRBD1 (6 bases). The germline V gene has CDR1 SGHRS and CDR2 YFSETQ. The V gene lost 2 bases and the J gene lost 4 bases, with 12 bases spanning the gap. The CDR3 is 14 residues long. CDR3 in DNA: TGCGCCAGCAGCTTTGACCCAGGGGCCACTGAAGCTTTCTTT. It codes for CASSFDPGATEAFF.

In its sample, this clonotype was seen many times. The V and J genes are TRBV2 and TRBJ2-5, with unresolved D. Germline V gives CDR1 SNHLY, CDR2 FYNNEI. The CDR3 runs 14 residues. Deletions cut 3 bases from V and 1 base from J, with 9 bases between. DNA of the CDR3: TGTGCCAGCAGTGATCGGACGGCCCAAGAGACCCAGTACTTC. Protein: CASSDRTAQETQYF.

The sample holds many counts of this clonotype. The V call is TRBV2, the J call TRBJ1-4; D is unclear. Germline loops: CDR1 SNHLY, CDR2 FYNNEI. Trimming stripped 5 bases from V and 0 bases from J, with 10 bases between. The CDR3 extends over 15 amino acids. CDR3 loop: CASSTVIATNEKLFF. The CDR3 bases are TGTGCCAGCAGTACAGTAATTGCAACTAATGAAAAACTGTTTTTT.

This clonotype was recorded a few times. V gene TRBV6-5 combines with J gene TRBJ2-7; possible D gene TRBD1, 6 bases. The CDR3 contains 11 residues. V lost 7 bases and J 7 bases, leaving 11 bases between the germline ends. Germline CDR1 reads MNHEY; CDR2 reads SVGAGI. This CDR3 reads CASKQGREQYF. In DNA, the CDR3 is TGTGCCAGCAAACAGGGCCGGGAGCAGTACTTC.

A few counts support this clonotype. One end of the junction does not line up with germline, which may come from a read error. This chain connects TRBV7-3 to TRBJ2-7; no clear D gene. The V gene's germline CDR1 is SGHTA and CDR2 FQGTGA. The CDR3 is made up of 8 amino acids. For the CDR3, the DNA is TGTGCCAGCAGTCCCTCCTCCTTC. It specifies CASSPSSF.

This clonotype was observed many times. The rearrangement uses TRBV20-1 and TRBJ2-7; possibly TRBD1 or TRBD2 for D (5 bases each). V was trimmed by 3 bases and J by 6 bases, leaving 15 bases between them. The CDR3 extends over 13 amino acids. Germline V CDR1 and CDR2: DFQATT, SNEGSKA (reference sequence). CDR3 coding DNA: TGCAGTGCTAGTGAGGGGCCCCTCTTCGAGCAGTACTTC. The encoded protein is CSASEGPLFEQYF.

Ten or more counts support this clonotype. This CDR3 is CAITENGQMNTEAFF. CDR3 DNA sequence: TGTGCCATCACAGAGAATGGACAAATGAACACTGAAGCTTTCTTT. The J gene is TRBJ1-1, the V gene TRBV10-3; D is possibly TRBD1 (5 bases). Trimming stripped 7 bases from V and 0 bases from J, with 15 bases between. CDR3 size: 15 residues. Germline values: CDR1 ENHRY, CDR2 SYGVKD.

The sample holds a few counts of this clonotype. The chain links TRBV15 to TRBJ1-2; D may be TRBD1 (5 bases). The V end lost 0 bases, the J end lost 12 bases, and 14 bases lay between the germline ends. The germline gives CDR1 LNHNV, CDR2 YYDKDF (reference sequence). This CDR3 has 13 amino acids. The CDR3 here is CATSRDRGEGNTF. The CDR3 region has the DNA TGTGCCACCAGCAGAGATCGGGGGGAGGGAAACACCTTC.

About this clonotype: The junction shows a germline mismatch at one end, possibly a read error. V gene TRBV10-3 combines with J gene TRBJ2-3; the match to TRBD2 covers 12 bases. The length of the CDR3 is 16 residues. Germline CDR1 is ENHRY and CDR2 is SYGVKD. The CDR3 spells CASSTGPGLAGDTQYF. Written as DNA, the CDR3 is TGTGCCAGCAGTACGGGCCCGGGACTAGCGGGAGATACGCAGTATTTT.

V gene TRBV25-1 combines with J gene TRBJ2-5, with D perhaps matching TRBD2 (5 bases). The germline CDR1 and CDR2 sequences are MGHDK and SYGVNS. V lost 4 bases, J lost 2 bases, and 11 bases lay in between. The CDR3 spans 14 residues. CDR3 sequence (DNA): TGTGCCAGCAGTGGCGGGCCGGGACAAGAGACCCAGTACTTC. Amino acids: CASSGGPGQETQYF. Complete variable domain (other parts from reference TRBV25-1 and TRBJ2-5): EADIYQTPRYLVIGTGKKITLECSQTMGHDKMYWYQQDPGMELHLIHYSYGVNSTEKGDLSSESTVSRIRTEHFPLTLESARPSHTSQYLCASSGGPGQETQYFGPGTRLLVL.

The V gene is TRBV20-1, the J gene TRBJ2-1; 8 bases match TRBD2. J gave up 10 bases and V 6 bases, and 14 bases lay outside the gene matches. Germline V gene lookup returns CDR1 DFQATT and CDR2 SNEGSKA (reference sequence). This CDR3 has 14 residues. The chain's CDR3 is CSAPSGTSVREQFF. DNA for the CDR3: TGCAGTGCCCCTTCCGGGACTAGTGTACGGGAGCAGTTCTTC.

The chain is built from TRBV27 and TRBJ2-2; unclear D gene. The CDR3 consists of 11 residues. Germline V gives CDR1 MNHEY, CDR2 SMNVEV (reference sequence). With 6 bases removed from V and 3 bases from J, the gap between germline ends came to 2 bases. CDR3 DNA: TGTGCCAGCAGGGACACCGGGGAGCTGTTTTTT. Translation: CASRDTGELFF.

The rearrangement uses TRBV5-5 and TRBJ1-1, with D perhaps matching TRBD1 (6 bases). Trimming cost V 9 bases and J 0 bases, with 15 bases left between them. Germline CDR1 and CDR2: SGHKS and YYEKEE (reference sequence). The CDR3 loop spans 14 amino acids. The CDR3 reads CATKGGMLNTEAFF. The CDR3 bases are TGTGCCACCAAGGGGGGCATGCTGAACACTGAAGCTTTCTTT.

Points on this clonotype: It may be a read error: a sequence one base away is much more abundant. The chain employs TRBV14 and TRBJ1-2; perhaps TRBD1 as D (6 bases). CDR3 length: 14 residues. Germline V CDR1 and CDR2: SGHDN, FVKESK. The CDR3 sequence is CASSQEVRGYGHTF. The CDR3, as DNA: TGTGCCAGCAGCCAAGAAGTCAGGGGCTATGGCCACACCTTC.

This clonotype was observed many times. This chain joins TRBV7-9 and TRBJ1-1; D remains ambiguous. Germline values: CDR1 SEHNR, CDR2 FQNEAQ (reference sequence). Trimming cost V 5 bases and J 2 bases, with 9 bases left between them. This CDR3 is 13 amino acids long. The CDR3 DNA follows: TGTGCCAGCAGCAGGGCCACAAACACTGAAGCTTTCTTT. Protein product: CASSRATNTEAFF.

Only a few counts were recorded for this clonotype. The V and J genes are TRBV6-1 and TRBJ1-5; D is unresolved. The V and J ends lost 3 bases and 4 bases respectively, with 10 bases between them. Germline CDR1 is MNHNS and CDR2 is SASEGT. The CDR3 is 14 amino acids. The CDR3: CASSDLAGNQPQHF. Written as DNA, the CDR3 is TGTGCCAGCAGTGATCTGGCGGGGAATCAGCCCCAGCATTTT.

The chain carries TRBV25-1 and TRBJ2-1; D call uncertain. In germline, CDR1 is MGHDK, CDR2 SYGVNS. The CDR3 length is 11 residues. V lost 6 bases and J lost 7, with 7 bases in between. CDR3: CASRERNEQFF. CDR3 DNA sequence: TGTGCCAGCAGAGAAAGGAATGAGCAGTTCTTC.

This chain joins TRBV7-8 and TRBJ2-7; TRBD1 aligns across 7 bases. This CDR3 has 16 residues. The J segment lost 2 bases and the V segment lost 4 bases, leaving 11 bases of the junction unmatched. Germline values: CDR1 SGHVS, CDR2 FQNEAQ. CDR3 sequence (DNA): TGTGCCAGCAGCTCTACAAGACAGGGAATGACCTACGAGCAGTACTTC. Amino acid sequence: CASSSTRQGMTYEQYF.

This clonotype was recorded only once. The chain combines TRBV20-1 with TRBJ1-1, with D unresolved. Germline CDR1 DFQATT, CDR2 SNEGSKA (reference sequence). Trimming took 7 bases from V and 1 from J, leaving 7 bases between them. This CDR3 is built from 11 residues. The CDR3 DNA sequence: TGCAGTGTCCCGAGGAACACTGAAGCTTTCTTT. This gives the protein CSVPRNTEAFF.

This clonotype was counted at least ten times. This CDR3 reads CSVLFSGSYEQYF. As DNA, the CDR3 is TGCAGCGTCCTCTTCAGCGGCTCCTACGAGCAGTACTTC. J is TRBJ2-7 and V is TRBV29-1, with a weak D call TRBD2 (5 bases). Trimming took off 6 bases at V and 0 bases at J, with 12 bases between the two ends. CDR1 and CDR2 from the germline V gene are SQVTM and ANQGSEA. CDR3 length: 13 amino acids.

The table lists this clonotype with many counts. V gene TRBV19 combines with J gene TRBJ1-6, with D unresolved. Trimming stripped 0 bases from V and 13 bases from J, with 10 bases between. CDR3 size: 13 residues. Looked up from germline, CDR1 is LNHDA and CDR2 is SQIVND (reference sequence). The CDR3 DNA follows: TGTGCCAGTAGTATAGATCGATGGGAGCCCCTCCACTTT. The encoded protein is CASSIDRWEPLHF.

Regarding this clonotype: The conserved phenylalanine or tryptophan is not found at the CDR3 terminus, so this likely reflects a read error. This chain links TRBV25-1 with TRBJ2-7; D is undetermined. The length of the CDR3 is 13 residues. V gave up 5 bases and J gave up 2 bases, with 10 bases separating them. CDR1 and CDR2 (germline): MGHDK, SYGVNS. The CDR3 loop reads CASSQTSPYEQYL. In DNA, the CDR3 is TGTGCCAGCAGTCAGACTTCACCCTACGAGCAGTACCTC.

The chain recombines TRBV7-9 with TRBJ2-7; 9 positions agree with TRBD2. The CDR3 is 17 residues long. The germline CDR1 and CDR2 sequences are SEHNR and FQNEAQ (reference sequence). The ends lost 6 bases at V and 0 bases at J; junction bases unmatched: 12. CDR3 sequence (DNA): TGTGCCAGCAGTTTTAGCGGGGGAGGTTCTCGCTCCTACGAGCAGTACTTC. Translating gives CASSFSGGGSRSYEQYF.

This clonotype was observed a handful of times. The chain combines TRBV2 with TRBJ2-2, with 10 bases fitting TRBD1. CDR3 length equals 14 residues. V dropped 8 bases and J dropped 4; count of bases not matched to a gene: 4. CDR1 and CDR2 from the germline V gene are SNHLY and FYNNEI. The DNA for the CDR3 is TGTGCCAGCCGACAGGGGGCGGTCACCGGGGAGCTGTTTTTT. This codes for CASRQGAVTGELFF. The full variable domain, completed using reference TRBV2 and TRBJ2-2, is EPEVTQTPSHQVTQMGQEVILRCVPISNHLYFYWYRQILGQKVEFLVSFYNNEISEKSEIFDDQFSVERPDGSNFTLKIRSTKLEDSAMYFCASRQGAVTGELFFGEGSRLTVL.

This rearrangement joins TRBV19 to TRBJ2-1; D possibly uses TRBD1 or TRBD2 (6 bases each). The CDR3 has 16 residues. Germline loops: CDR1 LNHDA, CDR2 SQIVND (reference sequence). V lost 4 bases, J lost 10 bases, and 23 bases lay in between. CDR3 protein: CASSRGSGAPLVEQFF. CDR3 nucleotides: TGTGCCAGTAGTAGAGGATCGGGGGCTCCTCTGGTGGAGCAGTTCTTC.

This chain links TRBV30 with TRBJ1-5; D gene uncertain. Between the trimmed V and J ends, which lost 0 bases and 6 bases, there was a span of 15 bases. The CDR3 sequence is 15 residues long. Germline V gives CDR1 GTSNPN, CDR2 SVGIG (reference sequence). The CDR3, as DNA: TGTGCCTGGAGTGTATCCCACCGTCAGCGTCAGCCCCAGCATTTT. Protein sequence: CAWSVSHRQRQPQHF.

This clonotype was picked up a small number of times. The chain carries TRBV7-2 and TRBJ1-1, with 7 bases fitting TRBD1. Per the germline V gene, CDR1 is SGHTA and CDR2 is FQGNSA. The CDR3 loop spans 13 amino acids. Trimming at V came to 5 bases and at J to 4 bases, leaving 4 bases not matched to a gene. DNA of the CDR3: TGTGCCAGCAGCAAGACAGGGAGCACTGAAGCTTTCTTT. Amino acids: CASSKTGSTEAFF. The variable domain in full, completed from reference TRBV7-2 and TRBJ1-1, reads GAGVSQSPSNKVTEKGKDVELRCDPISGHTALYWYRQSLGQGLEFLIYFQGNSAPDKSGLPSDRFSAERTGGSVSTLTIQRTQQEDSAVYLCASSKTGSTEAFFGQGTRLTVV.